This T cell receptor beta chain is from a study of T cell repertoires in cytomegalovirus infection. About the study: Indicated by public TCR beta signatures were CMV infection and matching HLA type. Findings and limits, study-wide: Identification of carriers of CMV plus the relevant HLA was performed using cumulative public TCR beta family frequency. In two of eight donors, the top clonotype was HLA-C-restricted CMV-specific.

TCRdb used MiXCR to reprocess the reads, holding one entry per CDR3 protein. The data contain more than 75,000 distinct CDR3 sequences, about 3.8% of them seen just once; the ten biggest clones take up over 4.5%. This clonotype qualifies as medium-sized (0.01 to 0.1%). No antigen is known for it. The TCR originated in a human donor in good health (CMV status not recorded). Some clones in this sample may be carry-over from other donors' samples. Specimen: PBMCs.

CDR3 protein: CASSSTPQGTSGGRNTQYF. The CDR3 nucleotides read TGTGCCAGCAGCTCTACACCCCAGGGGACTAGCGGGGGGCGAAATACGCAGTATTTT. The gene calls are TRBV7-2 and TRBJ2-3; 15 nucleotides line up with TRBD2. The length of the CDR3 is 19 residues. V gave up 4 bases and J gave up 7 bases; unmatched junction bases: 15. The germline gives CDR1 SGHTA, CDR2 FQGNSA.